This T cell receptor (beta chain) came from a study of T-cell memory formation after mild COVID-19. TCRdb used MiXCR to reprocess the 5' RACE reads, holding one entry per CDR3 protein. Of tens of thousands of distinct CDR3 sequences listed, around 16% are singletons. The CDR3 sequence is 13 residues long. V lost 6 bases and J lost 5, with 14 bases in between. Germline V gene lookup returns CDR1 MNHEY and CDR2 SVGEGT. This chain uses TRBV6-2 or TRBV6-3 with TRBJ2-7, with D possibly being TRBD1 or TRBD2 (5 bases each). The material sequenced was PBMCs or a T cell subset sorted from them (not recorded which). The sequence derives from a man aged 18 to 30 who had mild COVID-19 (a few samples of this study predate the infection). Cell type and time point are not known. CDR3 in DNA: TGTGCCAGCAGCTGGGACCGGTTCCACGAGCAGTACTTC. It translates to CASSWDRFHEQYF.